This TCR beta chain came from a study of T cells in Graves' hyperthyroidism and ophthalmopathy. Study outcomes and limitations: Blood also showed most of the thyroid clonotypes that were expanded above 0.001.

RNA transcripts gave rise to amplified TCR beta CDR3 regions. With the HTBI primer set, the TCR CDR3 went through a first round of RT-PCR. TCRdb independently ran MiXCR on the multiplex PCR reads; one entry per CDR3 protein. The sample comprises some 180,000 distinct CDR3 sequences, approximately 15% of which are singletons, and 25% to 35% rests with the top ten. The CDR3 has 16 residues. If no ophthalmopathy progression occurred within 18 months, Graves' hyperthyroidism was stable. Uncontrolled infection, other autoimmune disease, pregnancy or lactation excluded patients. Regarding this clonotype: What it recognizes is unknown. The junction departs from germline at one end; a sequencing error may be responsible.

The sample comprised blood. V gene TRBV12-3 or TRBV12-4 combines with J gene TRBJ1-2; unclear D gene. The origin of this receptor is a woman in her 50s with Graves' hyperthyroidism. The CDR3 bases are TGCGCCAGCAGTTTTGGTACATGGGCTCTCAACTATGGCTACACCTTC. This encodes CASSFGTWALNYGYTF.